Below, 11 T cell receptor beta chains from the same sample are listed, as sequenced in a study of shared clonotypes between healthy human individuals. Cells designated naive CD8 were CD45RO-negative and were positively selected for CCR7, with terminally differentiated effector memory CD45RA+ cells excluded. TCRdb's copy holds only in-frame clones and misses some; the assay was immunoSEQ multiplex PCR. This sample has about 2.1 million clones; just under 95% occur once, and the top ten carry around 1.7%. Sequencing input: naive CD8+ T cells from PBMCs. Receptors were obtained from a man aged 18 to 29 in good health. Some clones in this sample may be carry-over from other donors' samples.

The chain employs TRBV19 and TRBJ1-1; D unresolved. This CDR3 is 13 amino acids long. V was trimmed by 0 bases and J by 7 bases, leaving 9 bases between them. The germline V gene encodes CDR1 LNHDA and CDR2 SQIVND (reference sequence). CDR3 amino acids: CASSIEVRYEAFF. In DNA form, the CDR3 reads TGTGCCAGTAGTATAGAGGTCAGATATGAAGCTTTCTTT.

V and J are TRBV5-1 and TRBJ1-1; D ambiguous. The germline V and J ends were trimmed by 0 bases and 6 bases, with 18 bases remaining between them. CDR1 is SGHRS and CDR2 is YFSETQ in the germline V gene. The CDR3 runs 16 residues. In DNA, the CDR3 is TGCGCCAGCAGCTTGGATAAGAGGGAGGGCACTCCTGAAGCTTTCTTT. As protein: CASSLDKREGTPEAFF.

The chain employs TRBV28 and TRBJ1-5, with TRBD1 as a possible D gene (6 bases). Germline V CDR1 and CDR2: MDHEN, SYDVKM. The CDR3 loop spans 14 amino acids. The V end was cut by 3 bases, the J end by 9 bases, with 15 bases between. In DNA, the CDR3 is TGTGCCAGCAGTTTGCTGGGGGGCTTGCGGCCCCAGCATTTT. As protein: CASSLLGGLRPQHF.

With regard to this clone: Other DNA sequences of this sample code for an identical CDR3. The rearrangement links TRBV27 to TRBJ2-7, with D perhaps matching TRBD1 (5 bases). CDR3 length: 13 amino acids. Trimming cost V 3 bases and J 3 bases, with 9 bases left between them. The germline gives CDR1 MNHEY, CDR2 SMNVEV (reference sequence). This CDR3 is CASSFSRGYEQYF. The CDR3 DNA sequence: TGTGCCAGCAGTTTCTCAAGGGGCTACGAGCAGTACTTC.

Only a few counts were recorded for this clone. The J gene is TRBJ1-1, the V gene TRBV6-5; D is perhaps TRBD1 (5 bases). From germline, CDR1 is MNHEY and CDR2 SVGAGI. V lost 0 bases, J lost 10 bases, and 9 bases lay in between. The CDR3 sequence is 12 residues long. CDR3 in amino acids: CASSYSGEGAFF. DNA of the CDR3: TGTGCCAGCAGTTACTCAGGGGAAGGAGCTTTCTTT.

The gene calls are TRBV25-1 and TRBJ2-1, with D possibly matching TRBD2 (5 bases). Germline V gene sequence: CDR1 MGHDK, CDR2 SYGVNS. Trimming removed 2 bases at V and 0 bases at J, with 11 bases between. The CDR3 has 16 residues. The CDR3 DNA is TGTGCCAGCAGTGAAGTGGACTCGAGCTCCTACAATGAGCAGTTCTTC. This sequence encodes CASSEVDSSSYNEQFF. The complete variable domain, with remaining parts taken from reference TRBV25-1 and TRBJ2-1, reads EADIYQTPRYLVIGTGKKITLECSQTMGHDKMYWYQQDPGMELHLIHYSYGVNSTEKGDLSSESTVSRIRTEHFPLTLESARPSHTSQYLCASSEVDSSSYNEQFFGPGTRLTVL.

This clone was seen a single time. This CDR3 is CASSYSRQGRYEQYF. The CDR3 region has the DNA TGTGCCAGCAGTTACTCCAGACAGGGCCGCTACGAGCAGTACTTC. This sequence joins TRBV6-5 and TRBJ2-7; 7 nucleotides line up with TRBD1. This CDR3 has 15 amino acids. Trimming cost V 0 bases and J 3 bases; bases outside gene matches: 5. The germline V gene has CDR1 MNHEY and CDR2 SVGAGI.

This clone was detected once. The chain uses TRBV18 and TRBJ2-7; 10 bases are a match to TRBD2. Germline loops: CDR1 KGHSH, CDR2 LQKENI. The CDR3 spans 13 residues. The junction had 5 bases not matched to a gene; V was cut back by 6 bases and J by 6 bases. CDR3 residues: CASSHSGRLEQYF. DNA of the CDR3: TGTGCCAGCTCTCATAGCGGGAGGCTCGAGCAGTACTTC.

This clone occurred once. At one boundary the junction diverges from the germline segment, which might be a read error. This chain connects TRBV27 to TRBJ2-6; D possibly corresponds to TRBD1 (5 bases). The CDR3 is made up of 16 amino acids. Germline V gene data show CDR1 as MNHEY and CDR2 as SMNVEV (reference sequence). The CDR3 spells CASSLIFRAGANVLTF. DNA of the CDR3: TGTGCCAGCAGTTTAATCTTCAGGGCTGGAGCCAACGTCCTGACTTTC. Full variable domain (rest looked up from reference TRBV27 and TRBJ2-6): EAQVTQNPRYLITVTGKKLTVTCSQNMNHEYMSWYRQDPGLGLRQIYYSMNVEVTDKGDVPEGYKVSRKEKRNFPLILESPSPNQTSLYFCASSLIFRAGANVLTFGAGSRLTVL.

V and J are TRBV13 and TRBJ1-1; D is unresolved. Trimming left V 8 bases short and J 1 base short, with 11 bases between. Germline V gene sequence: CDR1 PRHDT, CDR2 FYEKMQ (reference sequence). The CDR3 runs 13 residues. The CDR3 coding sequence is TGTGCCAGCGAGGCGGCACCGAACACTGAAGCTTTCTTT. Translation: CASEAAPNTEAFF. Using reference TRBV13 and TRBJ1-1 for the parts outside the CDR3, the full variable domain is AAGVIQSPRHLIKEKRETATLKCYPIPRHDTVYWYQQGPGQDPQFLISFYEKMQSDKGSIPDRFSAQQFSDYHSELNMSSLELGDSALYFCASEAAPNTEAFFGQGTRLTVV.

This clone was seen once. The chain combines TRBV19 with TRBJ2-3, with 10 bases that match TRBD1. The germline gives CDR1 LNHDA, CDR2 SQIVND (reference sequence). The CDR3 covers 13 residues. Trimming cost V 9 bases and J 6 bases; bases outside gene matches: 6. The CDR3 DNA reads as TGTGCCAGCGGGGACAGGGGTCACGATACGCAGTATTTT. Its protein product is CASGDRGHDTQYF.